The 8 T cell receptor beta chains presented below share a single source sample, sequenced in a study of T cells in tumors after PD-1 blockade. The method was immunoSEQ multiplex PCR; TCRdb's version includes in-frame clones alone and lacks a portion of them. The table shows about 7,600 clones, with roughly 57% occurring only once. Time point meaning: second of two post-therapy site-matched biopsies about two months apart. Sequences were derived from tumor tissue, sampled after anti-PD-1 treatment. The receptors were sampled from a human donor with basal cell carcinoma.

This clone has a handful of counts. The chain carries TRBV30 and TRBJ1-1, with D unresolved. The CDR3 loop spans 12 amino acids. Germline loops: CDR1 GTSNPN, CDR2 SVGIG (reference sequence). V was cut by 2 bases and J by 4 bases, with 8 bases left in between. This CDR3 reads CAWSPLGTEAFF. In nucleotides, the CDR3 is TGTGCCTGGAGTCCTCTCGGCACTGAAGCTTTCTTT.

The chain recombines TRBV18 with TRBJ1-2; D may be TRBD1 (6 bases). Germline CDR1 and CDR2: KGHSH and LQKENI. V was shortened by 2 bases and J by 7 bases, with 20 bases between the two germline ends. This CDR3 spans 16 amino acids. In DNA, the CDR3 is TGTGCCAGCTCACCAGCCATTGGGGGCGAGCCCGGTGGCTACACCTTC. Its translation: CASSPAIGGEPGGYTF.

The chain couples TRBV6-5 to TRBJ1-2, with D perhaps TRBD1 (5 bases). CDR3 length equals 15 residues. Germline CDR1 is MNHEY and CDR2 is SVGAGI. Trimming took off 2 bases at V and 5 bases at J, with 15 bases between the two ends. The CDR3 DNA is TGTGCCAGCAGTTACATCCTGGACATCGGTTATGGCTACACCTTC. This gives the protein CASSYILDIGYGYTF.

This clone showed up just a few times. The chain uses TRBV5-8 and TRBJ2-2, with D possibly being TRBD1 (6 bases). The CDR3 is made up of 13 amino acids. V was trimmed by 2 bases and J by 5 bases, leaving 7 bases between them. In germline, CDR1 is SGHTS, CDR2 YDEGEE. This chain's CDR3 is CASSFRGTGELFF. CDR3 DNA: TGTGCCAGCAGCTTCAGGGGTACCGGGGAGCTGTTTTTT.

This clone has only a few counts. The rearrangement links TRBV12-3 or TRBV12-4 to TRBJ2-1, with TRBD1 as a possible D gene (6 bases). The CDR3 extends over 12 amino acids. V gave up 5 bases and J gave up 7 bases, with 9 bases separating them. The DNA for the CDR3 is TGTGCCAGCAGTGTCACAGGGAATGAGCAGTTCTTC. It is translated as CASSVTGNEQFF.

The chain links TRBV7-9 to TRBJ2-5, with D maybe TRBD2 (6 bases). The CDR3 has 14 residues. Between the trimmed V and J ends, which lost 8 bases and 5 bases, there was a span of 18 bases. Germline V CDR1 and CDR2: SEHNR, FQNEAQ (reference sequence). The CDR3 region has the DNA TGTGCCAGCCAAAACGCGGGGTTCCGTGAGACCCAGTACTTC. It codes for CASQNAGFRETQYF.

This clone was picked up a small number of times. The DNA for the CDR3 is TGTGCCAGCTCACCAGGGGGAGATTACGAGCAGTACTTC. Protein sequence: CASSPGGDYEQYF. J is TRBJ2-7 and V is TRBV18, with D perhaps being TRBD1 or TRBD2 (5 bases each). The CDR3 has 13 residues. The germline V gene has CDR1 KGHSH and CDR2 LQKENI. V lost 2 bases and J lost 4, with 9 bases in between.

This clone occurred once. The chain is built from TRBV28 and TRBJ2-5, with 7 bases identical to TRBD2. Looked up from germline, CDR1 is MDHEN and CDR2 is SYDVKM. This CDR3 is 17 amino acids long. Trimming cost V 5 bases and J 4 bases; bases outside gene matches: 16. CDR3 residues: CASSSLGRGWMGETQYF. The CDR3 DNA reads TGTGCCAGCAGTAGTCTAGGGAGGGGTTGGATGGGAGAGACCCAGTACTTC.